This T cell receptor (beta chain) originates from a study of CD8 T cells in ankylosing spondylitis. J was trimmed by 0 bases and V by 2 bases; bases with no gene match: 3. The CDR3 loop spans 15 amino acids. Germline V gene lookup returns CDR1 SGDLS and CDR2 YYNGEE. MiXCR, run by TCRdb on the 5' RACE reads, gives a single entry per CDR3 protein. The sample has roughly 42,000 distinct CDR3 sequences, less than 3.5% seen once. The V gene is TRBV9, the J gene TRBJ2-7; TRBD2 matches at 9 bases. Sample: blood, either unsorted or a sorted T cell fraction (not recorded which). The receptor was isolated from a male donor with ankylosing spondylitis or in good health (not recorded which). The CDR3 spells CASSVQGLASYEQYF. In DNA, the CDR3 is TGTGCCAGCAGCGTCCAGGGACTAGCCTCCTACGAGCAGTACTTC. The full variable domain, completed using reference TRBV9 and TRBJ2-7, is DSGVTQTPKHLITATGQRVTLRCSPRSGDLSVYWYQQSLDQGLQFLIQYYNGEERAKGNILERFSAQQFPDLHSELNLSSLELGDSALYFCASSVQGLASYEQYFGPGTRLTVT.